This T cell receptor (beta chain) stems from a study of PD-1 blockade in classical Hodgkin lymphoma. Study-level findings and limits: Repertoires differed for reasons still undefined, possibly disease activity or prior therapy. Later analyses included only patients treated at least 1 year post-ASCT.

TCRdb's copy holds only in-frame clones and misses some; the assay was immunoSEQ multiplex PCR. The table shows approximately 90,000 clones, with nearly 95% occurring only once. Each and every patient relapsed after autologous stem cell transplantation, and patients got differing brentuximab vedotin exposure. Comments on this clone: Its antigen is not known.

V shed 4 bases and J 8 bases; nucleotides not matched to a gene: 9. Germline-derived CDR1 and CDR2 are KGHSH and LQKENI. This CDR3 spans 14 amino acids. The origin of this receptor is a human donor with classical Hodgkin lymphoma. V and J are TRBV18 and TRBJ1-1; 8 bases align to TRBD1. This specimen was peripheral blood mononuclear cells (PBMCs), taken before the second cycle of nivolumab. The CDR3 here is CASSQGTGQREAFF. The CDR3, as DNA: TGTGCCAGCTCACAGGGGACAGGCCAGCGGGAAGCTTTCTTT.